A single TCR beta chain is shown here with its context. The antigen remains undetermined. The protocol was immunoSEQ multiplex PCR, while the TCRdb copy is restricted to in-frame clones and leaves out a portion. The sample includes 80,000 to 100,000 clones, over 75% of them seen just once. This specimen comes from a study of OX40 agonist ivuxolimab in advanced cancers. General study points: Both CD4+ and CD8+ T cell populations in blood had undergone clonal expansion by week 6 at 0.1 to 3.0 mg/kg.

Germline-derived CDR1 and CDR2 are SGHRS and YFSETQ. With 0 bases clipped from V and 4 bases from J, the junction kept 4 bases outside the gene matches. The CDR3 runs 15 residues. The sequence came from an adult with an advanced solid tumor such as melanoma, head and neck, liver or kidney cancer. V gene TRBV5-1 combines with J gene TRBJ1-2; 9 bases agree with TRBD1. The sequences come from CD4+ or CD8+ T cells sorted from blood, collected in a trial of the OX40 agonist ivuxolimab. The CDR3 coding sequence is TGCGCCAGCAGCTTGGAGGGACAGGGTGTCTATGGCTACACCTTC. Encoded protein: CASSLEGQGVYGYTF. Complete variable domain (other parts from reference TRBV5-1 and TRBJ1-2): KAGVTQTPRYLIKTRGQQVTLSCSPISGHRSVSWYQQTPGQGLQFLFEYFSETQRNKGNFPGRFSGRQFSNSRSEMNVSTLELGDSALYLCASSLEGQGVYGYTFGSGTRLTVV.